The 17 T cell receptor beta chains below were found in one sample sequenced in a study of blood T cells in healthy people across ages. A second PCR of about 7 to 11 cycles used a sample-barcoded 5' primer and a J-beta primer mix. TCRdb passed the 5' RACE reads through MiXCR, listing each CDR3 protein once. The sample records some 1,000,000 distinct CDR3 sequences, approximately 25% being singletons. These same data were also listed under a study on T cells of mothers and their children.

The sample taken for sequencing was blood. All receptors derive from a girl aged 2-10 years in good health.

The table lists this clonotype with a few counts. The chain joins TRBV5-1 to TRBJ2-3; D perhaps matches TRBD2 (5 bases). Per the germline V gene, CDR1 is SGHRS and CDR2 is YFSETQ. The CDR3 runs 13 residues. Trimming took 3 bases from V and 4 from J, leaving 9 bases between them. CDR3 bases: TGCGCCAGCAGCTCCTGGACTGCAGATACGCAGTATTTT. Protein: CASSSWTADTQYF.

The chain recombines TRBV9 with TRBJ2-3; D ambiguous. Germline loops: CDR1 SGDLS, CDR2 YYNGEE. Trimming took 0 bases from V and 8 from J, leaving 7 bases between them. The CDR3 spans 12 residues. The CDR3 sequence is CASSVGTRTQYF. The CDR3 DNA reads TGTGCCAGCAGCGTAGGTACGCGTACGCAGTATTTT.

This clonotype has only a few counts. The CDR3, as DNA: TGTGCCAGCTCACCGGAGGGTCTACCGGGGGCTGAAGCTTTCTTT. This sequence encodes CASSPEGLPGAEAFF. V is TRBV18 and J is TRBJ1-1, with a tentative D call TRBD1 (5 bases). The CDR3 covers 15 residues. From germline, CDR1 is KGHSH and CDR2 LQKENI. Trimming cost V 3 bases and J 6 bases, with 17 bases left between them.

The genes are TRBV11-3 and TRBJ2-3, with 7 bases fitting TRBD2. Trimming took 3 bases from V and 4 from J; bases not matched to a gene: 4. This CDR3 spans 14 amino acids. Germline loops: CDR1 SGHNT, CDR2 YENEEA. The CDR3 DNA follows: TGTGCCAGCAGCTTGGGGGGGGACGCAGATACGCAGTATTTT. Translation: CASSLGGDADTQYF.

A few counts support this clonotype. This chain connects TRBV4-1 to TRBJ2-5; perhaps D is TRBD1 or TRBD2 (5 bases each). The length of the CDR3 is 15 residues. The V end was cut by 0 bases, the J end by 5 bases, with 13 bases between. Germline lookup yields CDR1 MGHRA and CDR2 YSYEKL. CDR3 region: CASSQEHRDGETQYF. In nucleotides, the CDR3 is TGCGCCAGCAGCCAAGAGCATCGGGACGGGGAGACCCAGTACTTC.

J is TRBJ2-3 and V is TRBV11-2, with D unresolved. Looked up from germline, CDR1 is SGHAT and CDR2 is FQNNGV. Deletions cut 6 bases from V and 6 bases from J, with 10 bases between. This CDR3 spans 12 amino acids. The CDR3 region is CASRPVGDTQYF. The CDR3 coding sequence is TGTGCCAGCAGGCCAGTTGGGGATACGCAGTATTTT.

This clonotype has more than one count but fewer than ten. The rearrangement joins TRBV10-3 to TRBJ2-5, with D unresolved. TRBJ2-7 matches the DNA end more closely, so the J call is doubtful. Germline lookup yields CDR1 ENHRY and CDR2 SYGVKD. The CDR3 is made up of 12 amino acids. In nucleotides, the CDR3 is TGTGCCATCAGTGAGTCAAATCGCGAGCAGTACTTC. Protein product: CAISESNREQYF.

V and J are TRBV6-5 and TRBJ2-5; 8 positions match TRBD1. V shed 2 bases, J shed 5 bases, and the junction held 7 bases outside the gene matches. Germline values: CDR1 MNHEY, CDR2 SVGAGI. The CDR3 totals 15 residues. The CDR3 loop reads CASSYLTGARETQYF. CDR3 sequence (DNA): TGTGCCAGCAGTTACCTGACAGGGGCCAGGGAGACCCAGTACTTC.

Written as DNA, the CDR3 is TGTGCCAGCGAGAGAGGGACATTGGACGCCTATGGCTACACCTTC. Amino acid sequence: CASERGTLDAYGYTF. The chain recombines TRBV6-2 or TRBV6-3 with TRBJ1-2; a possible D gene is TRBD1 (6 bases). CDR3 length: 15 residues. Looked up from germline, CDR1 is MNHEY and CDR2 is SVGEGT. The V gene lost 8 bases and the J gene lost 4 bases, with 20 bases spanning the gap.

This clonotype was seen only a few times. The V and J genes are TRBV6-1 and TRBJ1-1; unclear D gene. Germline lookup yields CDR1 MNHNS and CDR2 SASEGT. The CDR3 loop spans 11 amino acids. The V end lost 4 bases, the J end lost 8 bases, and 8 bases lay between the germline ends. In DNA form, the CDR3 reads TGTGCCAGCAGTGGTCCATCCGAAGCTTTCTTT. Translating it yields CASSGPSEAFF.

The V gene is TRBV6-2 or TRBV6-3, the J gene TRBJ1-1; D call uncertain. Germline CDR1 MNHEY, CDR2 SVGEGT. V lost 6 bases to trimming and J lost 0 bases, with 14 bases between them. The CDR3 length is 15 residues. DNA of the CDR3: TGTGCCAGCAGAGGAGTATCCAGGTTGAACACTGAAGCTTTCTTT. It codes for CASRGVSRLNTEAFF.

The genes are TRBV28 and TRBJ2-1; D gene unclear. CDR1 MDHEN and CDR2 SYDVKM come from the germline V gene. Trimming shortened V by 6 bases and J by 8 bases, and 20 bases separated the two germline ends. CDR3 size: 15 residues. This CDR3 reads CASRGLPVTRDEQFF. The DNA for the CDR3 is TGTGCCAGCAGGGGTCTTCCGGTCACTCGCGATGAGCAGTTCTTC. The full variable domain, completed using reference TRBV28 and TRBJ2-1, is DVKVTQSSRYLVKRTGEKVFLECVQDMDHENMFWYRQDPGLGLRLIYFSYDVKMKEKGDIPEGYSVSREKKERFSLILESASTNQTSMYLCASRGLPVTRDEQFFGPGTRLTVL.

The V call is TRBV6-6, the J call TRBJ2-7; D uncertain. CDR1 and CDR2 from the germline V gene are MNHNY and SVGAGI (reference sequence). V gave up 8 bases and J gave up 5 bases, with 13 bases separating them. The CDR3 covers 12 residues. The CDR3 DNA reads TGTGCCAGCGGTTTGGGTATCGACGAGCAGTACTTC. Residues: CASGLGIDEQYF.

This clonotype was detected only a few times. CDR3 coding DNA: TGTGCCAGCAGGGAGGACAGGGGATTTTATGGCTACACCTTC. Translating gives CASREDRGFYGYTF. This chain links TRBV12-3 or TRBV12-4 with TRBJ1-2; 9 bases match TRBD1. V trimming: 6 bases; J trimming: 5 bases; junction bases outside the gene matches: 7. The CDR3 loop spans 14 amino acids.

The chain is built from TRBV4-3 and TRBJ2-5; 7 bases are shared with TRBD1. Trimming at V came to 1 base and at J to 4 bases, leaving 12 bases not matched to a gene. CDR3 length: 17 amino acids. Germline CDR1 and CDR2: LGHNA and YSLEER. CDR3 loop: CASSQARGQTARETQYF. DNA for the CDR3: TGCGCCAGCAGCCAAGCAAGGGGACAGACTGCAAGAGAGACCCAGTACTTC.

This clonotype came up a few times. This rearrangement joins TRBV7-9 to TRBJ1-2; D call uncertain. Per germline, CDR1 SEHNR and CDR2 FQNEAQ (reference sequence). The germline V and J ends were trimmed by 5 bases and 0 bases, with 13 bases remaining between them. The CDR3 totals 15 residues. The CDR3 nucleotides read TGTGCCAGCAGCCCAGGACGGACGGCTAACTATGGCTACACCTTC. It codes for CASSPGRTANYGYTF.

This clonotype was counted a few times. The rearrangement uses TRBV12-3 or TRBV12-4 and TRBJ1-5; unclear D gene. Trimming took off 2 bases at V and 3 bases at J, with 5 bases between the two ends. This CDR3 has 13 residues. CDR3 in DNA: TGTGCCAGCAGTTTAAACACCAATCAGCCCCAGCATTTT. As protein: CASSLNTNQPQHF.